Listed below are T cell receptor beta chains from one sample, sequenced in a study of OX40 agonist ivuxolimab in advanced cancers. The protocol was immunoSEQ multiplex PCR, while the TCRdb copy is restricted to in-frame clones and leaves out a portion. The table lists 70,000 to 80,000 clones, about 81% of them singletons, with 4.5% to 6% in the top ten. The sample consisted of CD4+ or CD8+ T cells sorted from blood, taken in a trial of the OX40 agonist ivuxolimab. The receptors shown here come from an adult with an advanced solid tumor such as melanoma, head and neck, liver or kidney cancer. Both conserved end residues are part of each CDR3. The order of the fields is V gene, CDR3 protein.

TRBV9	CASSVGQGSQPQHF
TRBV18	CASSPAGGPSYEQYF
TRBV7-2	CASSFAQLYGYTF
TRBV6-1	CASSTLQGRNQPQHF
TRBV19	CASKAGATEAFF
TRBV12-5	CASGLGRAQYF
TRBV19	CASSILSDYGYTF
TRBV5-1	CASSMTGLGTGELFF
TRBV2	CASRGGGIEQFF
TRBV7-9	CASSQKGHLNTEAFF
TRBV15	CATSRDRDDYEQYF
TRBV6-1	CASSEAPTGGETQYF
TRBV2	CASGVSGTGGQKLFF
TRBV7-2	CASSLNRGNTIYF
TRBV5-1	CASSPRHDGVDYGYTF
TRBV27	CASSLSGRLYEQYF
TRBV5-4	CASSLRDRVYNEQFF
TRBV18	CASSPISGGDTEAFF
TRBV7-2	CASSLDIPLPPLSLETQYF
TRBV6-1	CAIKSLAESYNEQFF
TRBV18	CASSPPSGNTEAFF
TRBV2	CASREAGLRNTEAFF
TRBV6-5	CASRRALGTANEQFF
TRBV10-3	CAISVGGAETQYF
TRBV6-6	CASSQRGQVSQYF
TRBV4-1	CASSQKPRTGSNQPQHF
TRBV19	CASRLGRDNQPQHF
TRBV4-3	CASSQQGRVGLDEQFF
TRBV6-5	CASRLAGARDF
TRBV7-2	CASTIRGTSGRAGTQYF
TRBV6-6	CASSGGSPLHF
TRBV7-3	CASSLGLGNTGELFF
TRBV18	CASSPPSGLAGVNEQFF
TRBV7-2	CASDRTNYGYTF
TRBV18	CASSPGRSEAFF
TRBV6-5	CASSYHRNAYEQYF
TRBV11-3	CASSWGQQETQYF
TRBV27	CASSSGGPRGTDTQYF
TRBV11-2	CASSRTDTQYF
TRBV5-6	CASSPLTSGVNTDTQYF
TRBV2	CASSERINNQPQHF
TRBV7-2	CASRRGSIRSYEQYF
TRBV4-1	CASSQGGAGYTF
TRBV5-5	CASSFFDEQFF
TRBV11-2	CASGLGGSGGGYTF
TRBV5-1	CASSTQGQGTEAFF
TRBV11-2	CASSLNVGAYHTEAFF
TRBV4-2	CASSQAIFHEQYF
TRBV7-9	CASSLGTSGEYTDTQYF
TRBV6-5	CASSPPSLGTQYF
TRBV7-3	CASSPLSYEQYF
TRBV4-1	CASSTGVGETQYF
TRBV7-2	CASSPSGGYATYEQYF
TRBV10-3	CAISESRGSTASETQYF